A single sample gave rise to the 27 T cell receptor beta chains below, sequenced in a study of radiation and T cells in renal cell carcinoma. Regarding time point: blood 4 weeks post-SBRT, at nephrectomy. Treatment specified: 15 Gy SBRT to primary tumor, nephrectomy 4 weeks later. This table comes from immunoSEQ multiplex PCR, and its TCRdb copy is limited to in-frame clones, with some not included. The sample includes some 150,000 clones, less than 90% of them seen just once. The sequencing here drew on blood, taken from a patient whose treatment included radiotherapy and nephrectomy. The receptor set was obtained from a woman aged 45-60 years with renal cell carcinoma.

V and J are TRBV6-1 and TRBJ2-2; D not certain. The CDR3 totals 13 residues. Trimming removed 7 bases at V and 5 bases at J, with 11 bases between. Germline CDR1 is MNHNS and CDR2 is SASEGT. The CDR3: CASTPGRTGELFF. DNA for the CDR3: TGTGCCAGCACGCCTGGACGGACCGGGGAGCTGTTTTTT.

The V and J genes are TRBV6-5 and TRBJ2-7; possible D gene TRBD1, 6 bases. The germline V gene has CDR1 MNHEY and CDR2 SVGAGI. The CDR3 runs to 14 residues. Trimming left V 11 bases short and J 6 bases short, with 23 bases between. The CDR3 DNA is TGTGCCGTTACAGGGACGGACGCCCTTGGCGAGCAGTACTTC. It specifies CAVTGTDALGEQYF.

The chain has TRBV19 and TRBJ1-1; no firm D call. V lost 5 bases and J lost 3, with 10 bases in between. Germline-derived CDR1 and CDR2 are LNHDA and SQIVND (reference sequence). The CDR3 has 13 residues. The CDR3 DNA reads TGTGCCAGTAGTTCAAGACCGGACACTGAAGCTTTCTTT. Translating gives CASSSRPDTEAFF.

V and J are TRBV7-9 and TRBJ2-7, with 15 bases lining up with TRBD2. There are 18 residues in the CDR3. V lost 5 bases, J lost 3 bases, and 11 bases stayed unmatched. CDR1 and CDR2 from the germline V gene are SEHNR and FQNEAQ (reference sequence). CDR3 amino acids: CASSGWTSGRALNYEQYF. The CDR3 nucleotides read TGTGCCAGCAGCGGGTGGACTAGCGGGAGGGCCCTCAACTACGAGCAGTACTTC.

This clone was detected only once. This chain joins TRBV9 and TRBJ1-4; a weak D match, TRBD1 (6 bases). The CDR3 is 14 residues long. Trimming stripped 3 bases from V and 4 bases from J, with 10 bases between. Germline CDR1 and CDR2: SGDLS and YYNGEE. This CDR3 reads CASSGRGDNEKLFF. In DNA form, the CDR3 reads TGTGCCAGCAGCGGCAGGGGCGATAATGAAAAACTGTTTTTT.

The rearrangement links TRBV19 to TRBJ2-7, with D unclear. CDR1 and CDR2 (germline): LNHDA, SQIVND (reference sequence). Trimming removed 1 base from V and 2 bases from J, with 6 bases in between. This CDR3 has 13 amino acids. The CDR3 loop reads CASSIVPAYEQYF. The CDR3 DNA follows: TGTGCCAGTAGTATAGTTCCCGCCTACGAGCAGTACTTC.

V is TRBV11-2 and J is TRBJ2-5; D might be TRBD2 (5 bases). V was cut by 0 bases and J by 6 bases, with 17 bases left in between. The CDR3 length is 16 residues. Germline CDR1 reads SGHAT; CDR2 reads FQNNGV. The CDR3 loop reads CASSLDGLTGAKTQYF. The CDR3 DNA follows: TGTGCCAGCAGCTTAGATGGACTCACGGGCGCGAAGACCCAGTACTTC.

This clone was seen a single time. The J gene is TRBJ2-1, the V gene TRBV9; TRBD2 might be the D (7 bases). Germline values: CDR1 SGDLS, CDR2 YYNGEE. There are 15 residues in the CDR3. V shed 6 bases and J shed 3 bases, with 16 bases lying between them. The CDR3 bases are TGTGCCAGCACCGGGGGGCGGGGGCACTACAATGAGCAGTTCTTC. Translated: CASTGGRGHYNEQFF.

V and J are TRBV7-2 and TRBJ1-1; TRBD1 is a possible D gene (6 bases). CDR1 SGHTA and CDR2 FQGNSA come from the germline V gene. CDR3 length: 13 amino acids. The V end was cut by 4 bases, the J end by 6 bases, with 12 bases between. The CDR3 region has the DNA TGTGCCAGCAGCTACTGGGACACCGCTGAAGCTTTCTTT. It translates to CASSYWDTAEAFF.

This clone showed up just once. This rearrangement joins TRBV9 to TRBJ1-1; D gene unclear. The CDR3 length is 14 residues. Germline loops: CDR1 SGDLS, CDR2 YYNGEE. V lost 0 bases and J lost 5, with 11 bases in between. The CDR3 loop is CASSVVGKGTEAFF. In DNA, the CDR3 is TGTGCCAGCAGCGTAGTAGGGAAGGGAACTGAAGCTTTCTTT.

The V call is TRBV5-8, the J call TRBJ1-1; possible D gene TRBD1, 5 bases. V was clipped by 10 bases and J by 2 bases, with 21 bases between them. CDR3 size: 15 residues. Germline CDR1 reads SGHTS; CDR2 reads YDEGEE. CDR3: CAAHRGRRLNTEAFF. In DNA form, the CDR3 reads TGTGCCGCTCACCGGGGCCGCAGACTTAACACTGAAGCTTTCTTT.

This clone was observed once. The gene calls are TRBV4-3 and TRBJ1-2; TRBD1 matches at 9 bases. V dropped 1 base and J dropped 4; count of bases not matched to a gene: 10. Looked up from germline, CDR1 is LGHNA and CDR2 is YSLEER. The CDR3 is 17 amino acids. In nucleotides, the CDR3 is TGCGCCAGCAGCCAAGGTTGGGACAGGGCCCGGGGCTATGGCTACACCTTC. Translated, it gives CASSQGWDRARGYGYTF.

The sample holds one count of this clone. The chain combines TRBV7-2 with TRBJ1-1; the D gene is possibly TRBD1 (5 bases). V was trimmed by 5 bases and J by 5 bases, leaving 15 bases between them. This CDR3 spans 14 amino acids. Per the germline V gene, CDR1 is SGHTA and CDR2 is FQGNSA. The CDR3 DNA reads TGTGCCAGCAGCCCACTAAGGGGTTGGACTGAAGCTTTCTTT. Translation: CASSPLRGWTEAFF.

The chain uses TRBV9 and TRBJ2-3, with 10 bases that match TRBD2. The V segment lost 7 bases and the J segment 0 bases; nucleotides outside the gene matches: 8. Germline V gene lookup returns CDR1 SGDLS and CDR2 YYNGEE. The CDR3 has 16 amino acids. This CDR3 is CASAWTSGTSTDTQYF. DNA of the CDR3: TGTGCCAGCGCGTGGACTAGCGGCACTAGCACAGATACGCAGTATTTT. Using reference TRBV9 and TRBJ2-3 for the parts outside the CDR3, the full variable domain is DSGVTQTPKHLITATGQRVTLRCSPRSGDLSVYWYQQSLDQGLQFLIQYYNGEERAKGNILERFSAQQFPDLHSELNLSSLELGDSALYFCASAWTSGTSTDTQYFGPGTRLTVL.

This chain connects TRBV28 to TRBJ2-5; a weak D match, TRBD1 (6 bases). This CDR3 region has 17 residues. CDR1 is MDHEN and CDR2 is SYDVKM in the germline V gene. Deletions cut 5 bases from V and 5 bases from J, with 24 bases between. Here the CDR3 reads CASSLPLQGALGETQYF. CDR3 coding DNA: TGTGCCAGCAGTCTGCCCCTACAGGGCGCCCTAGGGGAGACCCAGTACTTC.

The V gene is TRBV4-2, the J gene TRBJ2-7, with TRBD1 identical over 10 bases. Unmatched junction bases numbered 6, after V lost 3 bases and J lost 7 bases. Germline-derived CDR1 and CDR2 are LGHNA and YNFKEQ. The CDR3 covers 14 residues. Written as DNA, the CDR3 is TGTGCCAGCAGCCAGAGGGACAGGGGAGGAGAGCAGTACTTC. Translation: CASSQRDRGGEQYF.

This clone was observed a single time. The chain carries TRBV7-6 and TRBJ1-2, with D perhaps matching TRBD1 (6 bases). V gave up 5 bases and J gave up 2 bases, with 18 bases separating them. Germline CDR1 is SGHVS and CDR2 is FNYEAQ. CDR3 size: 16 residues. The CDR3 nucleotides read TGTGCCAGCAGCCCTCGTTGGGGGGGCCAGAACTATGGCTACACCTTC. Its translation is CASSPRWGGQNYGYTF. The full variable domain, rest sourced from reference TRBV7-6 and TRBJ1-2, is GAGVSQSPRYKVTKRGQDVALRCDPISGHVSLYWYRQALGQGPEFLTYFNYEAQQDKSGLPNDRFSAERPEGSISTLTIQRTEQRDSAMYRCASSPRWGGQNYGYTFGSGTRLTVV.

V gene TRBV7-8 combines with J gene TRBJ1-1; 10 bases align to TRBD1. Germline V CDR1 and CDR2: SGHVS, FQNEAQ. This CDR3 region has 17 residues. Germline trimming cut 4 bases from V and 0 bases from J; bases unmatched to any gene: 8. The CDR3 DNA sequence: TGTGCCAGCAGCTCCCCCGGGACAGGGGTTGTGAACACTGAAGCTTTCTTT. Translating it yields CASSSPGTGVVNTEAFF.

The chain uses TRBV5-5 and TRBJ2-3; D is unclear. Trimming left V 1 base short and J 2 bases short, with 8 bases between. Germline-derived CDR1 and CDR2 are SGHKS and YYEKEE (reference sequence). The CDR3 consists of 14 residues. CDR3 nucleotide sequence: TGTGCCAGCAGCTTGCCATCCTCCACAGATACGCAGTATTTT. Translation: CASSLPSSTDTQYF. Using reference TRBV5-5 and TRBJ2-3 for the parts outside the CDR3, the full variable domain is DAGVTQSPTHLIKTRGQQVTLRCSPISGHKSVSWYQQVLGQGPQFIFQYYEKEERGRGNFPDRFSARQFPNYSSELNVNALLLGDSALYLCASSLPSSTDTQYFGPGTRLTVL.

The CDR3 nucleotides read TGTGCCAGCAGCTCGTCTATCTATGAGCAGTTCTTC. As protein: CASSSSIYEQFF. This chain links TRBV7-3 with TRBJ2-1; D remains ambiguous. CDR1 and CDR2 from the germline V gene are SGHTA and FQGTGA. The CDR3 runs to 12 residues. The ends were cut back, 4 bases at V and 8 bases at J, with 9 bases in the middle.

CDR3 amino acids: CASSLTRRDTQYF. In DNA, the CDR3 is TGTGCCAGCAGCTTAACGCGGAGGGATACGCAGTATTTT. This sequence joins TRBV7-3 and TRBJ2-3; D might be TRBD2 (5 bases). CDR3 length equals 13 residues. CDR1 SGHTA and CDR2 FQGTGA come from the germline V gene. With 0 bases removed from V and 6 bases from J, the gap between germline ends came to 7 bases.

This chain joins TRBV9 and TRBJ2-7; possible D gene TRBD2, 6 bases. The CDR3 is made up of 15 amino acids. V lost 2 bases and J lost 2, with 14 bases in between. Germline-derived CDR1 and CDR2 are SGDLS and YYNGEE. This CDR3 is CASSVGGTETYEQYF. The CDR3 DNA sequence: TGTGCCAGCAGCGTCGGAGGGACTGAGACCTACGAGCAGTACTTC. The complete variable domain, with remaining parts taken from reference TRBV9 and TRBJ2-7, reads DSGVTQTPKHLITATGQRVTLRCSPRSGDLSVYWYQQSLDQGLQFLIQYYNGEERAKGNILERFSAQQFPDLHSELNLSSLELGDSALYFCASSVGGTETYEQYFGPGTRLTVT.

The genes are TRBV19 and TRBJ2-3; no firm D call. Per the germline V gene, CDR1 is LNHDA and CDR2 is SQIVND (reference sequence). Trimming cost V 9 bases and J 4 bases, with 20 bases left between them. CDR3 length: 15 residues. The CDR3 coding sequence is TGTGCCAGCCATGGTGGGCACGGTTTGGCAGATACGCAGTATTTT. This sequence encodes CASHGGHGLADTQYF.

The chain has TRBV6-5 and TRBJ1-2; the match to TRBD1 covers 9 bases. Trimming at V came to 2 bases and at J to 8 bases, leaving 6 bases not matched to a gene. Germline values: CDR1 MNHEY, CDR2 SVGAGI. The CDR3 extends over 14 amino acids. As DNA, the CDR3 is TGTGCCAGCAGTTACCCCGGGACAGGGCGGGGCTACACCTTC. This translates into CASSYPGTGRGYTF.

The chain joins TRBV7-9 to TRBJ1-3; 7 bases align to TRBD1. This CDR3 has 16 residues. J was trimmed by 2 bases and V by 4 bases; bases with no gene match: 8. CDR1 is SEHNR, CDR2 FQNEAQ, per germline (reference sequence). CDR3 sequence: CASSYRDSRTGNTIYF. The CDR3 DNA reads TGTGCCAGCAGCTACCGGGACAGCCGTACTGGAAACACCATATATTTT.

This sequence joins TRBV19 and TRBJ1-2, with D possibly being TRBD1 (5 bases). In germline, CDR1 is LNHDA, CDR2 SQIVND (reference sequence). V lost 4 bases to trimming and J lost 0 bases, with 12 bases between them. This CDR3 spans 15 amino acids. The CDR3 region is CASSNGGLSNYGYTF. The CDR3, as DNA: TGTGCCAGTAGTAATGGGGGACTCTCTAACTATGGCTACACCTTC.

The chain is built from TRBV2 and TRBJ2-6; D perhaps matches TRBD1 (6 bases). The CDR3 totals 19 residues. V lost 7 bases and J lost 4, with 26 bases in between. Germline CDR1 reads SNHLY; CDR2 reads FYNNEI. The CDR3 DNA is TGTGCCAGCACCCAAACCGGGACACGGCTTTGGGCGGGGGCCAACGTCCTGACTTTC. This codes for CASTQTGTRLWAGANVLTF.